This paragraph reports one T cell receptor beta chain. Its cognate antigen has yet to be identified. Base qualities were left out, and no much larger clone turns up one base away. Whole blood was collected in K2EDTA tubes by collaborating institutions according to the institutions' own protocols. For TCRbeta analysis, collaborators shipped samples in one of three forms: frozen whole blood, isolated PBMCs, or DNA extracted from either of those sample types. TCRbeta CDR3 regions were amplified from genomic DNA using the immunoSEQ Assay, a bias-controlled multiplex PCR. In the paper's pipeline: Nucleated cell counts per sample were estimated from amplification of reference gene primers within the assay. Sequence reads were collapsed and filtered to measure the absolute abundance of every unique TCRbeta CDR3 rearrangement. For each sample, productive Simpson clonality was calculated by taking the square root of Simpson's diversity index across productive rearrangements. TCRdb re-hosts the immuneACCESS table, in-frame sequences only. Its copies lack some clones; in the studies checked, an unresolved V gene accounts for under half of them, and the cause for the rest is not known. From that table come the V and J calls and clone size; the DNA was used to work out D and trimming. This sample has under 100,000 clones in its table, and about 85% of those were observed once. 10% to 15% of the sample lies in the top ten.

The data derive from a study of blood T cell repertoires in COVID-19 (dated by TCRdb to the early 2020s). Broadly, across the study: Samples from collaborators originated in the United States, Italy and Spain and spanned both the acute and convalescent phases of COVID-19. Samples were obtained from the ongoing ImmuneRACE study (first 160 participants) and from 950 to 1,500 subjects provided by 6 global collaborators. Deeply sampled blood TCRbeta repertoires from subjects exposed to, actively infected with, or recovered from COVID-19 were included in the dataset. The material from the prospective study consisted of cDNA or gDNA derived from T cells, B-cell-depleted T cells, or PBMCs. The sample metadata nearly always contained a de-identified subject ID, COVID-19 status, age in years and sex. Where available, HLA class I and class II types were taken from metadata supplied by the sample provider and were not determined by assay-based typing. The repertoires were released in a freely available public database intended as a resource for research on the immune response to SARS-CoV-2. The full study reports these points: Clinical and demographic metadata were provided uncurated, with the amount varying by source and participant.

V drops 0 bases and J drops 3 bases, leaving 8 bases in between. The CDR3 contains 14 residues, cysteine and phenylalanine counted. This entry keeps only the CDR3 DNA: 42 bases, framed from base 1. The germline V gene specifies SGHTA as CDR1 and FQGNSA as CDR2. This chain joins TRBV7-2 to TRBJ1-1; the D gene is possibly TRBD1, with 5 bases matching. The origin of this receptor is a woman aged 70 to 79 with active or convalescent COVID-19. Input material: peripheral blood. The DNA is TGTGCCAGCAGCTTAGCGCGGGGGTACACTGAAGCTTTCTTT. The translation is CASSLARGYTEAFF.